The entry that follows covers one TCR beta chain sequence. This clonotype came up a few times. Its antigen specificity is not known. No much larger clone is present one base from it, and per-base qualities are unavailable. Graves' hyperthyroidism was defined as stable when no progression to ophthalmopathy occurred over 18 months of follow-up. The hyperthyroidism patients were between 18 and 65 years old and newly diagnosed, with a disease duration of less than 2 months. Any patient with an uncontrolled infection, another autoimmune disease, pregnancy or lactation was excluded. Clinical symptoms, serum thyroxine and TRAb, thyroid ultrasound, and orbital computed tomography formed the basis for the diagnoses. Ficoll-Paque density gradient centrifugation was used to isolate PBMCs from 8 to 10 ml of fresh peripheral blood. Total RNA was extracted with Trizol reagent, and quality was checked on an Agilent 2100 Bioanalyzer.

The data derive from a study of T cells in Graves' hyperthyroidism and ophthalmopathy (dated by TCRdb to between 2018 and 2021). As for the study more broadly: Peripheral blood samples were taken at initial diagnosis, before any treatment was given. To identify distinguishing TCR V-J signatures, a discovery cohort of some 99 patients was used, comprising under 45 with Graves' ophthalmopathy and around 57 with stable Graves' hyperthyroidism. Once sampling was done, hyperthyroidism patients were given methimazole at a starting dose of 30 mg daily, whereas ophthalmopathy patients were given high-dose intravenous methylprednisolone. Prospective prediction of ophthalmopathy was tested in an independent validation cohort of 18 to 20 hyperthyroidism patients and 17 patients who later progressed to ophthalmopathy. The 95 to 100 discovery patients were divided at random into training and test sets in a 7:3 ratio. The paper reports TCR Vbeta CDR3 sequencing of roughly 140 peripheral blood samples: approximately 41 ophthalmopathy, around 80 hyperthyroidism and approximately 17 progressor patients. Thyroid tissue and blood T-cell repertoires from about six Graves' hyperthyroidism patients were also compared in the study.

Results the study describes overall, beyond this receptor: Sample size was not statistically predetermined, and investigators were not blinded to group allocation. A 13 V-J signature model separated ophthalmopathy from stable hyperthyroidism, with roughly 88% sensitivity and 81.08% specificity in cross-validation and 80%/75% in testing. During validation, the model predicted progression to ophthalmopathy a median of about 6.5 months ahead of onset, with 70.59% sensitivity and 72% to 85% specificity. Blood samples also contained most of the expanded thyroid clonotypes (frequency above 0.001), which suggests that blood repertoires may reflect thyroid immune responses.

Taken from the germline V gene (reference sequence), the CDR1 and CDR2 loops are SEHNR and FQNEAQ. V and J lose 2 bases and 8 bases, and a span of 12 bases separates them. The CDR3, cysteine through phenylalanine, is 13 amino acids long. The retained sequence is limited to the CDR3, 39 bases, with the frame set at the first base. Amplification of TCR beta CDR3 regions was carried out from RNA transcripts. The TCR CDR3 was subjected to a first round of RT-PCR using the HTBI primer set and the Qiagen OneStep RT-PCR kit. Libraries were constructed in a second round of multiplex PCR, after which size selection and purification were performed. The libraries were sequenced on an Illumina HiSeq2000 using paired-end 100 bp reads. The original methods were these. SOAPnuke was used to process the raw data, throwing out any read that contained adapters or uncalled bases, had a mean Phred below 15, or lacked an exact constant-primer or identifier match. High-quality paired reads were merged with COPE v1.2.5, and unique nucleotide sequences were defined as clonotypes. MiTCR v1.1 was used to align clonotypes to the IMGT TRBV, TRBD and TRBJ reference segments. The analysis included only V-J combinations with a frequency above 0.0001, which together covered more than 98% of the repertoires. A TCS score was defined as the ratio of F50 (clonal expansion) to E x V (chaos), with BLOSUM62-based TCRdist applied between CDR3 peptides within each V-J. Welch's t-statistics and random forest reduced around 510 V-J features to some 14, which were used in a naive Bayes classifier (R e1071). In-frame beta chains were kept once TCRdb had trimmed the public reads at Q25 with fastp and called clones with MiXCR. Identical CDR3 proteins give one entry, which carries the most common genes and DNA. These V and J calls derive from TCRdb rather than the authors' analysis. This sample comprises some 690,000 distinct CDR3 sequences, about 18% of them detected only once. About 14% of the sample is in the top ten clones.

This clonotype was sampled from a man in his forties or fifties with Graves' hyperthyroidism. Sequenced sample: blood. The rearranged segments are TRBV7-9 and TRBJ1-2; the D gene remains uncertain. The DNA sequence follows: TGTGCCAGCAGCTTAAACAGCGACTGGGGCTACACCTTC. The resulting protein is CASSLNSDWGYTF.